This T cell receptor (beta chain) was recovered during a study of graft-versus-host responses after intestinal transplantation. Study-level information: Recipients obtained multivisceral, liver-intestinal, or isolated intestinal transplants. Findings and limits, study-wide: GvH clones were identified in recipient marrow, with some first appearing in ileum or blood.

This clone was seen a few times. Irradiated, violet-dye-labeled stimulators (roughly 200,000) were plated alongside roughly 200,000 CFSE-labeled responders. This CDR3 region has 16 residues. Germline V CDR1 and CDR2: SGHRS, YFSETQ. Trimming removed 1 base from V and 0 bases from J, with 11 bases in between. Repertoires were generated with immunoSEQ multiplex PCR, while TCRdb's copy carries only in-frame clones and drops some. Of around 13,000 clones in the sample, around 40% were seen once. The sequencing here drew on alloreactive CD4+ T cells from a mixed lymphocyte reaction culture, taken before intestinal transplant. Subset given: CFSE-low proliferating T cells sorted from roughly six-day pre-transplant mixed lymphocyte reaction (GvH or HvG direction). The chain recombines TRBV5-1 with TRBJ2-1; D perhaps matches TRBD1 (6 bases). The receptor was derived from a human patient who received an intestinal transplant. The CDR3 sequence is CASSLFRGSSYNEQFF. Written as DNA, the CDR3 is TGCGCCAGCAGCTTGTTTAGGGGGAGCTCCTACAATGAGCAGTTCTTC. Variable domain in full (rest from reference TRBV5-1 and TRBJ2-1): KAGVTQTPRYLIKTRGQQVTLSCSPISGHRSVSWYQQTPGQGLQFLFEYFSETQRNKGNFPGRFSGRQFSNSRSEMNVSTLELGDSALYLCASSLFRGSSYNEQFFGPGTRLTVL.